This TCR beta chain was observed in a study of shared clonotypes between healthy human individuals. Study-wide results and limits: Larger estimated richness was generally seen in naive subsets than in memory subsets.

Notes on this clone: The target antigen is unknown.

Replicate sorted-subset PCRs were loaded with roughly 190 ng DNA, about 28,000 T cell genomes. Source study methods: ImmunoSEQ gave junction-only sequences without quality scores, so filtering differed. Data came from immunoSEQ multiplex PCR; TCRdb stores just in-frame clones and leaves some out. Clonal size and the V and J genes are those of that table, whereas D and trimming came from the DNA. Of a few million clones in the sample, under 95% were seen once. Naive CD45RA+ and memory CD45RA-negative subsets were split from CD4+ cells. V was pared by 4 bases and J by 2 bases, with 12 bases between. This CDR3 is built from 15 residues. In germline, CDR1 is MDHEN, CDR2 SYDVKM.

This chain uses TRBV28 with TRBJ2-1; D remains unclear. Source material: naive CD4+ T cells from PBMCs. Subset indicated: CD45RA+ positively selected. The sequence was collected from a man younger than 35 in good health. Some clones in this sample may be carry-over from other donors' samples. CDR3 bases: TGTGCCAGCAGTTCGTCCCCGGGCACCTACAATGAGCAGTTCTTC. This gives the protein CASSSSPGTYNEQFF.